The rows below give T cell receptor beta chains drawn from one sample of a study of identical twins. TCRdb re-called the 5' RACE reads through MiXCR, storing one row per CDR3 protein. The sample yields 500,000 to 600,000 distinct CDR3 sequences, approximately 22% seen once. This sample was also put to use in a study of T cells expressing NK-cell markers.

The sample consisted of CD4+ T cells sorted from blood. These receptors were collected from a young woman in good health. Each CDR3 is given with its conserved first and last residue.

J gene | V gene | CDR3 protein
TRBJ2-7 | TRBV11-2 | CASSYWVGQGNEQYF
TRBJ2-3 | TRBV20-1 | CSAPQTDRGSDTQYF
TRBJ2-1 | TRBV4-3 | CASSQELAGPPLTYNEQFF
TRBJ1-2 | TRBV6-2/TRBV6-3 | CASSLDSFYGYTF
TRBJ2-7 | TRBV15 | CATSRGTGASYEQYF
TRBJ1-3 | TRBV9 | CASSARGTGNTIYF
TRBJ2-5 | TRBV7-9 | CASSRPQQQGMETQYF
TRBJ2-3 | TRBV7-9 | CASSLRTSGRADTQYF
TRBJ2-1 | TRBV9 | CASSDAGATEQFF
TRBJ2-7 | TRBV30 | CAWSRTGGGYEQYF
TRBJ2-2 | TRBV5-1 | CASSRDAWYGELFF
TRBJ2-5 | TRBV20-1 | CSATRGQETQYF
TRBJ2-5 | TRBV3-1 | CASTPWDRSETQYF
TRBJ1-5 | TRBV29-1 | CSVRSGWDQPQHF
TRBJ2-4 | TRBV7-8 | CASSSARIGAKNIQYF
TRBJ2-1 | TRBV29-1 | CSATGQALNEQFF
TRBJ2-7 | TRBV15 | CATSPYGREAGEQYF
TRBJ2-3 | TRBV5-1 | CASSLEYRSAASTDTQYF
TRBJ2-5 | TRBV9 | CASSVAPKEETQYF
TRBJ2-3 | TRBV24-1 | CATSERTGTTDTQYF
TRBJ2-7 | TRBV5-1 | CASSLDRVTYEQYF
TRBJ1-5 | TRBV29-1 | CSVDPGTGCNQPQHF
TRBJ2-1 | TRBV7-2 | CASSSQGAGEQFF
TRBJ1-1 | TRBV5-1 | CASSRGLGTEAFF
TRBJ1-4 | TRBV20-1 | CSAGRLPGTSEKLFF
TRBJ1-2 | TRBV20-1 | CSARGGRGNYGYTF